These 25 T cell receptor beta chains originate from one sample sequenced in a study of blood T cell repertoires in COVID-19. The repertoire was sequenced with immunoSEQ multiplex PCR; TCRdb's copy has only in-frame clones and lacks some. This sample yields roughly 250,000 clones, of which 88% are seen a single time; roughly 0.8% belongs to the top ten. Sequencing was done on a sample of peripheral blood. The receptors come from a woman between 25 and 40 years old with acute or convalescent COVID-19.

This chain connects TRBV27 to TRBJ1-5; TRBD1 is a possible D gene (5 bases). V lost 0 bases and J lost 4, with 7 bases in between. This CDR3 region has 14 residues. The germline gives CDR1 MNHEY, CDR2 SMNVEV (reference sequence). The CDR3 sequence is CASSLSPGNQPQHF. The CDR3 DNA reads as TGTGCCAGCAGTTTATCCCCAGGGAATCAGCCCCAGCATTTT.

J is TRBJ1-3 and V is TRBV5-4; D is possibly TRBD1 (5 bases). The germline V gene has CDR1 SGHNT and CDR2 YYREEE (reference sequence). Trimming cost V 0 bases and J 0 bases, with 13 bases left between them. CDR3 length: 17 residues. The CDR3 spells CASSLAGGAYSGNTIYF. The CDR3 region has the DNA TGTGCCAGCAGCTTGGCCGGGGGAGCTTACTCTGGAAACACCATATATTTT. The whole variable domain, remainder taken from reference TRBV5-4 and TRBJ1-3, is ETGVTQSPTHLIKTRGQQVTLRCSSQSGHNTVSWYQQALGQGPQFIFQYYREEENGRGNFPPRFSGLQFPNYSSELNVNALELDDSALYLCASSLAGGAYSGNTIYFGEGSWLTVV.

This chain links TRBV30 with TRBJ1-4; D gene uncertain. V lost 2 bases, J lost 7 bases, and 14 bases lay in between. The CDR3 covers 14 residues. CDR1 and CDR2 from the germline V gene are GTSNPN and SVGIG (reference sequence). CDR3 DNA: TGTGCCTGGAGTTCGGGGTCTCTGGCTGAAAAACTGTTTTTT. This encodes CAWSSGSLAEKLFF.

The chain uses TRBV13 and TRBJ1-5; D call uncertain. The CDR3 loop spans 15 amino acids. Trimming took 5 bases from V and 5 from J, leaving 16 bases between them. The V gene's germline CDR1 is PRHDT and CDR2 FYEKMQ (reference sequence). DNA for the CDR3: TGTGCCAGCAGCCCGCTGAGGGCTCGGGATCAGCCCCAGCATTTT. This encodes CASSPLRARDQPQHF.

The CDR3 loop is CASSRDYREAKNIQYF. The CDR3 bases are TGTGCCAGTAGCCGTGACTACCGGGAGGCCAAAAACATTCAGTACTTC. The V and J genes are TRBV19 and TRBJ2-4, with D maybe TRBD2 (6 bases). Germline V gene lookup returns CDR1 LNHDA and CDR2 SQIVND (reference sequence). Trimming removed 6 bases from V and 1 base from J, with 16 bases in between. The CDR3 has 16 amino acids.

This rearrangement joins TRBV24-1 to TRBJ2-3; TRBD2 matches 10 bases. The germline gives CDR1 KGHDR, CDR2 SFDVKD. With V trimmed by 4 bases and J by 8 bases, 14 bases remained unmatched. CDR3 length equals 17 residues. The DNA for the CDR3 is TGTGCCACCAGTGACGCCAGCAGCGGGAGGGCCCTGAGTACGCAGTATTTT. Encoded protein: CATSDASSGRALSTQYF.

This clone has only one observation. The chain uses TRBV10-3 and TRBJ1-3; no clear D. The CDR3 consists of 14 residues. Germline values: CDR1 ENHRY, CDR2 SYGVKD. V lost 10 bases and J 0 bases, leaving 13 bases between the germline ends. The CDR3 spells CATFSMSSGNTIYF. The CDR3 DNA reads TGTGCCACCTTCTCTATGAGCTCTGGAAACACCATATATTTT.

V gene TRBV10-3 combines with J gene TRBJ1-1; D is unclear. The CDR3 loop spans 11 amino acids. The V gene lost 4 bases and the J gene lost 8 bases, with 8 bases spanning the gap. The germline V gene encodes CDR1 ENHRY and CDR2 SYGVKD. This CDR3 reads CAISVAGEAFF. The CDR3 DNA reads TGTGCCATCAGTGTGGCAGGCGAAGCTTTCTTT.

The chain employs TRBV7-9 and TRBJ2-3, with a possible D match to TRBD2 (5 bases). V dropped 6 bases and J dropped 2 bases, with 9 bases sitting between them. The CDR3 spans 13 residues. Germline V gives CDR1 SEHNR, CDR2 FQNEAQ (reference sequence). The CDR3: CASRQRPTDTQYF. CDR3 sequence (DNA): TGTGCCAGCAGGCAGCGGCCCACAGATACGCAGTATTTT.

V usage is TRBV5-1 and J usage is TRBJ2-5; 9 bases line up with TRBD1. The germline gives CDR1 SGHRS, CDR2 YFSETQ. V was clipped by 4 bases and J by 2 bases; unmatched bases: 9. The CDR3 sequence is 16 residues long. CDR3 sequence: CASSLTGGEVQETQYF. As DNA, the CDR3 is TGCGCCAGCAGCCTCACAGGGGGCGAGGTACAAGAGACCCAGTACTTC.

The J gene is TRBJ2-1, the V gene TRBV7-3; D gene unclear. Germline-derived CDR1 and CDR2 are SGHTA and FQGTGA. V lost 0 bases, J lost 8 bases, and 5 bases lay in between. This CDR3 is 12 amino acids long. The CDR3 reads CASSLTGYEQFF. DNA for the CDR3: TGTGCCAGCAGCTTAACGGGCTATGAGCAGTTCTTC. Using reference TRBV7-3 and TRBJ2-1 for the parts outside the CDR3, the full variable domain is GAGVSQTPSNKVTEKGKYVELRCDPISGHTALYWYRQSLGQGPEFLIYFQGTGAADDSGLPNDRFFAVRPEGSVSTLKIQRTERGDSAVYLCASSLTGYEQFFGPGTRLTVL.

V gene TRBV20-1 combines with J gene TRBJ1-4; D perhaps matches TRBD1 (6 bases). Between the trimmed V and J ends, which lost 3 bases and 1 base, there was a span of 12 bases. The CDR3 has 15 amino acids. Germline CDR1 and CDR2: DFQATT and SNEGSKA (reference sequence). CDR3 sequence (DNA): TGCAGTGCTAGTTTGGGGGCAGGAACTAATGAAAAACTGTTTTTT. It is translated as CSASLGAGTNEKLFF.

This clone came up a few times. CDR3 coding DNA: TGTGCCAGCAGTTCCGGGATAGCTAACTATGGCTACACCTTC. Protein sequence: CASSSGIANYGYTF. The chain employs TRBV27 and TRBJ1-2; D uncertain. V shed 4 bases and J shed 0 bases, with 9 bases lying between them. Germline CDR1 MNHEY, CDR2 SMNVEV (reference sequence). The CDR3 consists of 14 residues.

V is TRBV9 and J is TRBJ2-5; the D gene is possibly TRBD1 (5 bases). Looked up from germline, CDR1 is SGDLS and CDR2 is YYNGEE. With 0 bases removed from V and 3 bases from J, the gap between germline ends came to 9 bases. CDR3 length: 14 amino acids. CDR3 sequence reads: CASSVGQSEETQYF. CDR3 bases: TGTGCCAGCAGCGTAGGACAGTCGGAAGAGACCCAGTACTTC.

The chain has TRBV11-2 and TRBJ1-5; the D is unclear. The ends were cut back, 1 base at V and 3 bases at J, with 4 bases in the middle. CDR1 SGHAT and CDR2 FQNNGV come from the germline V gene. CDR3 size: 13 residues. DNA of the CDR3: TGTGCCAGCAGCTTAGGGCTCAATCAGCCCCAGCATTTT. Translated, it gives CASSLGLNQPQHF. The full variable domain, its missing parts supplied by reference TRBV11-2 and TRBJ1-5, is EAGVAQSPRYKIIEKRQSVAFWCNPISGHATLYWYQQILGQGPKLLIQFQNNGVVDDSQLPKDRFSAERLKGVDSTLKIQPAKLEDSAVYLCASSLGLNQPQHFGDGTRLSIL.

This CDR3 is CASSAGANYGYTF. The CDR3 bases are TGCGCCAGCAGTGCAGGGGCTAACTATGGCTACACCTTC. The genes are TRBV10-2 and TRBJ1-2; tentative D call: TRBD1 (6 bases). V gave up 4 bases and J gave up 0 bases, with 6 bases separating them. This CDR3 comprises 13 residues. Germline CDR1 reads WSHSY; CDR2 reads SAAADI.

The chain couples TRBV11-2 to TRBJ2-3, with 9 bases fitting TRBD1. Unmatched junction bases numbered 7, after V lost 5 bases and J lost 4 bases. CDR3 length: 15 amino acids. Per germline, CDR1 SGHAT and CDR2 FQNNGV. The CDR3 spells CASSPAGQGSDTQYF. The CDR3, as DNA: TGTGCCAGCAGCCCCGCGGGACAGGGATCAGATACGCAGTATTTT.

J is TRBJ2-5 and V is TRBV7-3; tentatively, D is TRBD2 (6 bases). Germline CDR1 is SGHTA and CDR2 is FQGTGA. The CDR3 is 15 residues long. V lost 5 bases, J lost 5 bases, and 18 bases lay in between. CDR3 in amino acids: CASSPRGSGGETQYF. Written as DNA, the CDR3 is TGTGCCAGCAGCCCAAGAGGTAGCGGCGGGGAGACCCAGTACTTC.

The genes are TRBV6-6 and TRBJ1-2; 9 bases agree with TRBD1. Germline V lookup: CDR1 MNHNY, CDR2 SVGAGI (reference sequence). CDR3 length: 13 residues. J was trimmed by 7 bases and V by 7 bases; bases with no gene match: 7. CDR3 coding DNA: TGTGCCAGCATTTTACAGGGACAGGGTGGCTACACCTTC. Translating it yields CASILQGQGGYTF.

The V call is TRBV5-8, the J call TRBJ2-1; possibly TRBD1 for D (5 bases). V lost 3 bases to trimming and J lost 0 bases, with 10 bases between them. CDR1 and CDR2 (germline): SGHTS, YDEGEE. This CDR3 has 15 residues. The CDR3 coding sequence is TGTGCCAGCAGCTCGACAGCACCCTCCTACAATGAGCAGTTCTTC. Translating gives CASSSTAPSYNEQFF. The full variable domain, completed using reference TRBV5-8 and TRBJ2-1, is EAGVTQSPTHLIKTRGQQATLRCSPISGHTSVYWYQQALGLGLQFLLWYDEGEERNRGNFPPRFSGRQFPNYSSELNVNALELEDSALYLCASSSTAPSYNEQFFGPGTRLTVL.

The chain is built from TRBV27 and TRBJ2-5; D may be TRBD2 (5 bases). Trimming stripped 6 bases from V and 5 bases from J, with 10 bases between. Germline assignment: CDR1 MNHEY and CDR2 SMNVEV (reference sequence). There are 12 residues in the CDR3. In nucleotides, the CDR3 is TGTGCCAGCAGGCCCCCGGGGGAGACCCAGTACTTC. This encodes CASRPPGETQYF.

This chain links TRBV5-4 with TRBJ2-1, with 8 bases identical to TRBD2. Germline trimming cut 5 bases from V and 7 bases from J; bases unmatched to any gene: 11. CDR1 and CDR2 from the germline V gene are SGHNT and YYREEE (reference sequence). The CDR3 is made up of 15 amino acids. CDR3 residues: CASRPAAGGINEQFF. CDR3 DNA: TGTGCCAGCAGACCCGCGGCGGGAGGTATTAATGAGCAGTTCTTC.

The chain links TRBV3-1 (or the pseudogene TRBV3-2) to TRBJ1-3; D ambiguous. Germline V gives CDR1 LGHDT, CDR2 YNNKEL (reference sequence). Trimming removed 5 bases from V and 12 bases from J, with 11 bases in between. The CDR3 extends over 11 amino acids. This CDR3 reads CASSSPYNIYF. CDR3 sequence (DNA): TGTGCCAGCAGCTCACCCTATAACATATATTTT.

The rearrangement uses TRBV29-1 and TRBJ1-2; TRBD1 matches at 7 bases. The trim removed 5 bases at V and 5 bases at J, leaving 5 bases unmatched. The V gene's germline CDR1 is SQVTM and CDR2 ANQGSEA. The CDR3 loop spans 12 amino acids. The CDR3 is CSVRDSGYGYTF. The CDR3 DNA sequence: TGCAGCGTTAGGGACAGCGGATATGGCTACACCTTC.

CDR3 sequence reads: CASSQETGGTDTQYF. In DNA, the CDR3 is TGCGCCAGCAGCCAAGAGACAGGGGGTACAGATACGCAGTATTTT. This chain joins TRBV4-1 and TRBJ2-3; 9 nucleotides line up with TRBD1. Germline assignment: CDR1 MGHRA and CDR2 YSYEKL. Trimming at V came to 0 bases and at J to 3 bases, leaving 1 base not matched to a gene. The CDR3 runs to 15 residues.